Listed below are T cell receptor beta chains from one sample, sequenced in a study of Graves' ophthalmopathy and Graves' hyperthyroidism. TCRdb called the multiplex PCR reads again in MiXCR, with one record for every CDR3 protein. The data show 1 million to 1.3 million distinct CDR3 sequences, roughly two fifths seen once. The specimen sequenced was peripheral blood or thyroid tissue (not recorded which). These receptors were collected from an adult man with Graves' hyperthyroidism. CDR3s include the opening cysteine and the closing phenylalanine or tryptophan. Each record gives: CDR3 protein, CDR3 DNA, D gene, V gene, clone size, J gene. A D gene is named only where the DNA matches it firmly. Some rows have no size entry. The others give once, few or many, or a class for an expanded clone.

CDR3aa: CSARDPGPNTGELFF
CDR3nt: TGCAGTGCTAGGGACCCAGGGCCTAACACCGGGGAGCTGTTTTTT
d_gene: -
v_gene: TRBV20-1
abundance: -
j_gene: TRBJ2-2

CDR3aa: CASSLLRQTRGEKLFF
CDR3nt: TGTGCCAGCAGCTTATTAAGGCAGACCCGGGGTGAAAAACTGTTTTTT
d_gene: -
v_gene: TRBV7-3
abundance: -
j_gene: TRBJ1-4

CDR3aa: CTSSINVLMGQTQYF
CDR3nt: TGTACCAGCAGCATTAATGTACTAATGGGGCAGACCCAGTACTTC
d_gene: -
v_gene: TRBV7-3
abundance: -
j_gene: TRBJ2-5

CDR3aa: CASSSPGRTVNTEAFF
CDR3nt: TGTGCCAGCAGTTCCCCCGGCCGAACGGTGAACACTGAAGCTTTCTTT
d_gene: -
v_gene: TRBV10-3
abundance: -
j_gene: TRBJ1-1

CDR3aa: CASSFSGDRGETQYF
CDR3nt: TGTGCCAGCAGTTTCTCAGGGGACAGAGGTGAGACCCAGTACTTC
d_gene: TRBD1
v_gene: TRBV12-3/TRBV12-4
abundance: many
j_gene: TRBJ2-5

CDR3aa: CASSLGRGHYSNQPQYF
CDR3nt: TGTGCCAGCAGCTTAGGCCGGGGACACTATAGCAATCAGCCCCAGTACTTC
d_gene: -
v_gene: TRBV7-2
abundance: -
j_gene: TRBJ2-5

CDR3aa: CASSFSGQGAEQYF
CDR3nt: TGTGCCAGCAGCTTCTCGGGACAGGGGGCCGAGCAGTACTTC
d_gene: TRBD1
v_gene: TRBV7-2
abundance: few
j_gene: TRBJ2-7

CDR3aa: CAISESQYF
CDR3nt: TGTGCCATCAGTGAGTCCCAGTACTTC
d_gene: -
v_gene: TRBV10-3
abundance: -
j_gene: TRBJ2-5

CDR3aa: CSASPGTGVSPQHF
CDR3nt: TGCAGTGCTAGCCCCGGGACAGGGGTCTCGCCCCAGCATTTT
d_gene: TRBD1
v_gene: TRBV20-1
abundance: -
j_gene: TRBJ1-5

CDR3aa: CASSGTGQLNTEAFF
CDR3nt: TGTGCCAGCAGTGGGACGGGACAGCTGAACACTGAAGCTTTCTTT
d_gene: TRBD1
v_gene: TRBV6-5
abundance: many
j_gene: TRBJ1-1

CDR3aa: CSASGGGAAIATNEKLFF
CDR3nt: TGCAGTGCTTCCGGCGGGGGGGCAGCAATTGCAACTAATGAAAAACTGTTTTTT
d_gene: -
v_gene: TRBV20-1
abundance: -
j_gene: TRBJ1-4

CDR3aa: CASSWRSGGGYTF
CDR3nt: TGTGCCAGCAGCTGGAGGAGTGGGGGTGGCTACACCTTC
d_gene: -
v_gene: TRBV7-2
abundance: -
j_gene: TRBJ1-2

CDR3aa: CSATYTGQGLDNSPLHF
CDR3nt: TGCAGTGCTACGTATACGGGACAGGGGTTAGATAATTCACCCCTCCACTTT
d_gene: TRBD1
v_gene: TRBV20-1
abundance: -
j_gene: TRBJ1-6

CDR3aa: CSVGSDRPEAFF
CDR3nt: TGCAGCGTTGGGTCAGACCGCCCTGAAGCTTTCTTT
d_gene: -
v_gene: TRBV29-1
abundance: few
j_gene: TRBJ1-1

CDR3aa: CASSIRTGGHEQYF
CDR3nt: TGTGCCAGCAGCATCCGGACAGGGGGCCACGAGCAGTACTTC
d_gene: TRBD1
v_gene: TRBV7-3
abundance: -
j_gene: TRBJ2-7

CDR3aa: CASSLAGGRNEKLFF
CDR3nt: TGTGCCAGCAGTTTAGCAGGGGGACGCAATGAAAAACTGTTTTTT
d_gene: TRBD1
v_gene: TRBV27
abundance: -
j_gene: TRBJ1-4

CDR3aa: CASSQASGGYEQYF
CDR3nt: TGTGCCAGCAGCCAAGCGTCCGGGGGCTACGAGCAGTACTTC
d_gene: -
v_gene: TRBV3-1
abundance: -
j_gene: TRBJ2-7

CDR3aa: CASSLVVTGDYGYTF
CDR3nt: TGCGCCAGCAGCTTGGTTGTGACAGGGGATTATGGCTACACCTTC
d_gene: TRBD1
v_gene: TRBV5-1
abundance: -
j_gene: TRBJ1-2

CDR3aa: CASSEVPGGTF
CDR3nt: TGTGCCAGCAGTGAAGTCCCCGGGGGGACCTTC
d_gene: -
v_gene: TRBV6-1
abundance: many
j_gene: TRBJ1-2